A single sample is the source of the 10 T cell receptor beta chains below, sequenced in a study of circulating and synovial CD4+ cells in juvenile arthritis. Sequencing used immunoSEQ multiplex PCR; TCRdb keeps in-frame clones, though not all of them. The sample has tens of thousands of clones, nearly 97% seen once; the top ten hold under 0.2%. The source material was CD4+ T cells from blood. The receptors were sampled from a human donor with juvenile idiopathic arthritis.

This clone was seen a single time. The chain is built from TRBV5-1 and TRBJ1-6, with D perhaps TRBD1 (5 bases). The V gene lost 0 bases and the J gene lost 13 bases, with 14 bases spanning the gap. Germline V gene lookup returns CDR1 SGHRS and CDR2 YFSETQ. CDR3 length equals 14 residues. CDR3 amino acids: CASSLAGTGGPLHF. CDR3 sequence (DNA): TGCGCCAGCAGCTTGGCGGGGACGGGAGGTCCCCTCCACTTT. The full variable domain, its missing parts supplied by reference TRBV5-1 and TRBJ1-6, is KAGVTQTPRYLIKTRGQQVTLSCSPISGHRSVSWYQQTPGQGLQFLFEYFSETQRNKGNFPGRFSGRQFSNSRSEMNVSTLELGDSALYLCASSLAGTGGPLHFGNGTRLTVT.

This chain connects TRBV7-6 to TRBJ2-5, with 8 bases that match TRBD1. V trimming: 5 bases; J trimming: 1 base; junction bases outside the gene matches: 6. The CDR3 length is 15 residues. The germline V gene has CDR1 SGHVS and CDR2 FNYEAQ. The CDR3 sequence: CASSRRGQVQETQYF. CDR3 bases: TGTGCCAGCAGCCGACGGGGACAGGTCCAAGAGACCCAGTACTTC.

The genes are TRBV27 and TRBJ2-1; 13 bases map to TRBD2. The CDR3 has 20 amino acids. After removal of 4 bases from V and 0 bases from J, the junction contained 12 bases not matched to a gene. Germline V CDR1 and CDR2: MNHEY, SMNVEV (reference sequence). The CDR3 loop is CASSSSGLAGATGSYNEQFF. Here the CDR3 DNA reads TGTGCCAGCAGTTCGTCAGGACTAGCGGGAGCGACGGGCTCCTACAATGAGCAGTTCTTC.

This chain uses TRBV30 with TRBJ1-2; 7 nucleotides align to TRBD1. The CDR3 totals 12 residues. With 1 base clipped from V and 8 bases from J, the junction kept 4 bases outside the gene matches. CDR1 and CDR2 (germline): GTSNPN, SVGIG (reference sequence). The CDR3 loop reads CAWSETGLGYTF. The CDR3 DNA is TGTGCCTGGAGTGAGACAGGGTTAGGCTACACCTTC. Based on the CDR3 plus reference TRBV30 and TRBJ1-2, the full variable domain is SQTIHQWPATLVQPVGSPLSLECTVEGTSNPNLYWYRQAAGRGLQLLFYSVGIGQISSEVPQNLSASRPQDRQFILSSKKLLLSDSGFYLCAWSETGLGYTFGSGTRLTVV.

The rearrangement joins TRBV19 to TRBJ2-1, with 12 bases lining up with TRBD2. Germline assignment: CDR1 LNHDA and CDR2 SQIVND (reference sequence). J was trimmed by 8 bases and V by 7 bases; bases with no gene match: 9. CDR3 size: 15 residues. CDR3 protein: CASTPSGRARDEQFF. The CDR3 nucleotides read TGTGCCAGTACCCCTAGCGGGAGGGCTAGGGATGAGCAGTTCTTC.

As DNA, the CDR3 is TGCATAGGACACTTGAACACTGAAGCTTTCTTT. It is translated as CIGHLNTEAFF. The V gene is TRBV29-1, the J gene TRBJ1-1, with a possible D match to TRBD1 (5 bases). CDR1 is SQVTM and CDR2 is ANQGSEA in the germline V gene. The CDR3 is made up of 11 amino acids.

The CDR3: CAWSVASGRVGGELFF. CDR3 DNA sequence: TGTGCCTGGAGTGTCGCTAGCGGGAGGGTTGGCGGGGAGCTGTTTTTT. The chain couples TRBV30 to TRBJ2-2; the match to TRBD2 covers 12 bases. Germline trimming cut 0 bases from V and 7 bases from J; bases unmatched to any gene: 6. Per germline, CDR1 GTSNPN and CDR2 SVGIG (reference sequence). CDR3 length: 16 amino acids.

The V gene is TRBV6-6, the J gene TRBJ1-5; D might be TRBD1 (6 bases). The V gene's germline CDR1 is MNHNY and CDR2 SVGAGI (reference sequence). Trimming left V 6 bases short and J 11 bases short, with 11 bases between. The CDR3 is 11 amino acids. The CDR3 loop reads CASRKQGAQHF. The CDR3 DNA follows: TGTGCCAGCAGGAAACAGGGCGCCCAGCATTTT.

This chain links TRBV5-4 with TRBJ2-1; D uncertain. The CDR3 covers 14 residues. Trimming cost V 4 bases and J 0 bases, with 8 bases left between them. The germline CDR1 and CDR2 sequences are SGHNT and YYREEE (reference sequence). The CDR3 region has the DNA TGTGCCAGCAGCGGTCCCAGCTCCTACAATGAGCAGTTCTTC. Translation: CASSGPSSYNEQFF.

The V and J genes are TRBV9 and TRBJ1-3; unclear D gene. From germline, CDR1 is SGDLS and CDR2 YYNGEE. CDR3 size: 16 residues. Trimming removed 4 bases from V and 0 bases from J, with 14 bases in between. CDR3 nucleotides: TGTGCCAGCAGCCTCCAATTGGCTGCCTCTGGAAACACCATATATTTT. Amino acid sequence: CASSLQLAASGNTIYF.